The clone carrying this T cell receptor beta chain has at least ten counts. What it binds is not known. This entry comes from a study of regulatory T cells in long-lasting Graves disease. For TCR beta, libraries came from iRepertoire HTBI primers and Arm-PCR of CDR3 regions. TCRdb called the multiplex PCR reads again in MiXCR, with one record for every CDR3 protein. The sample records about 330,000 distinct CDR3 sequences, roughly 17% being singletons. Germline V gene sequence: CDR1 SGHRS, CDR2 YFSETQ. CDR3 length: 14 amino acids. V was clipped by 4 bases and J by 8 bases, with 16 bases between them. Time point indicated: newly diagnosed GD, antithyroid drugs for less than 3 months. PBMC RNA served as the TCR library source. Study-level results: Persistent disease showed a preference for TRBV28, TRBJ1-2 and TRBJ2-5.

The sample also formed part of further work on T cells in Graves' hyperthyroidism and ophthalmopathy.

The source is a woman under 30 with Graves disease. This material consisted of peripheral blood mononuclear cells (PBMCs), taken at new diagnosis, from a patient treated with antithyroid drugs. The genes are TRBV5-1 and TRBJ2-1, with D perhaps TRBD2 (6 bases). For the CDR3, the DNA is TGCGCCAGCAGCCACCGAGGAGGGGACCATGAGCAGTTCTTC. This translates into CASSHRGGDHEQFF.